These 7 T cell receptor beta chains originate from one sample sequenced in a study of T cell responses to AZD1222 COVID-19 vaccine. The method was immunoSEQ multiplex PCR; TCRdb's version includes in-frame clones alone and lacks a portion of them. The data show roughly 150,000 clones, around 92% seen once. The sample here was peripheral blood, taken 28 days after the second AZD1222 dose. The receptors originated from an adult who received the AZD1222 COVID-19 vaccine.

This chain connects TRBV6-2 or TRBV6-3 to TRBJ2-1; no definite D call. Trimming cost V 0 bases and J 7 bases, with 13 bases left between them. This CDR3 has 15 amino acids. The germline V gene encodes CDR1 MNHEY and CDR2 SVGEGT. DNA for the CDR3: TGTGCCAGCAGTTACTCCATTAAGGTCGGGAATGAGCAGTTCTTC. It specifies CASSYSIKVGNEQFF.

The V gene is TRBV19, the J gene TRBJ1-1; 8 bases fit TRBD1. Germline V gene data show CDR1 as LNHDA and CDR2 as SQIVND (reference sequence). The CDR3 consists of 13 residues. Unmatched junction bases numbered 3, after V lost 5 bases and J lost 4 bases. DNA of the CDR3: TGTGCCAGTAGTCCAGGGGGCATCACTGAAGCTTTCTTT. It codes for CASSPGGITEAFF.

The chain recombines TRBV5-4 with TRBJ2-5, with D possibly being TRBD1 (6 bases). The CDR3 is made up of 14 amino acids. The germline V gene has CDR1 SGHNT and CDR2 YYREEE (reference sequence). The V end was cut by 2 bases, the J end by 6 bases, with 14 bases between. The DNA of the CDR3 is TGTGCCAGCAGCTTAAAACAGGGTCAACAGACCCAGTACTTC. This codes for CASSLKQGQQTQYF.

The chain recombines TRBV28 with TRBJ1-2, with D uncertain. This CDR3 is 13 amino acids long. Trimming shortened V by 7 bases and J by 4 bases, and 13 bases separated the two germline ends. Germline V gene data show CDR1 as MDHEN and CDR2 as SYDVKM. Here the CDR3 DNA reads TGTGCCAGCACCATCGGCGTCTCCTATGGCTACACCTTC. This sequence encodes CASTIGVSYGYTF.

This chain joins TRBV2 and TRBJ2-1, with 7 bases matching TRBD2. The CDR3 totals 15 residues. The germline V gene has CDR1 SNHLY and CDR2 FYNNEI. V gave up 7 bases and J gave up 2 bases; unmatched junction bases: 8. As DNA, the CDR3 is TGTGCCAGCACTTGGGCTAGCGGCACCTACAATGAGCAGTTCTTC. Translated, it gives CASTWASGTYNEQFF.

This chain connects TRBV19 to TRBJ2-7, with a possible D match to TRBD2 (5 bases). V shed 5 bases and J shed 3 bases, with 11 bases lying between them. Germline V gives CDR1 LNHDA, CDR2 SQIVND (reference sequence). There are 13 residues in the CDR3. The CDR3 loop reads CASSGRVYYEQYF. CDR3 bases: TGTGCCAGTAGTGGGCGGGTATACTACGAGCAGTACTTC.

The chain uses TRBV10-3 and TRBJ1-2; maybe TRBD1 (6 bases). Between the trimmed V and J ends, which lost 3 bases and 5 bases, there was a span of 22 bases. This CDR3 comprises 17 residues. Germline lookup yields CDR1 ENHRY and CDR2 SYGVKD. The CDR3 DNA follows: TGTGCCATCAGTGATCAGGGCAGAAGATGGGGGGCGTATGGCTACACCTTC. This codes for CAISDQGRRWGAYGYTF.